Many counts were recorded for the clone carrying this TCR beta chain. Its specificity is unknown. The sample belongs to a study of human T cells and chemical hapten exposure. Study at large: How much TCR each sample yielded varied, mostly because pooled library volumes differed slightly. Regarding the study as a whole: There was no change with DPC sensitization in TCRs above 1 in 1000 frequency.

Separate cDNA molecules received unique molecular identifiers, which the library attached to them. Each CDR3 protein gets one entry after TCRdb re-called the RACE reads with MiXCR. The data show about 130,000 distinct CDR3 sequences, roughly 9.5% seen once. Sample time point: healthy volunteer bleed at 2 weeks. The starting material, unfractionated whole blood, was used for total RNA extraction. This CDR3 contains 14 residues. CDR1 and CDR2 from the germline V gene are WNHNN and SYGVQD (reference sequence). V was trimmed by 2 bases and J by 1 base, leaving 7 bases between them. The clonotype was recovered from a male donor in good health. Some clones in this sample may be carry-over from other donors' samples. The source material was whole blood. This chain links TRBV10-1 with TRBJ2-3; D gene uncertain. CDR3 DNA sequence: TGCGCCAGCAGTGAGCGTCGGGGCACAGATACGCAGTATTTT. This gives the protein CASSERRGTDTQYF.